The clone carrying this TCR beta chain was found a few times. Its target is not known. Cell sorting was applied to PBMCs, and CD4+ and CD8+ T cells were collected. This specimen belongs to a study of CD8+ T cells in alopecia areata. Sequencing relied on a cDNA template that was reverse transcribed from extracted RNA. The table came from immunoSEQ multiplex PCR; TCRdb's copy has only in-frame clones and leaves some out. Of 150,000 to 200,000 clones in the sample, about three fifths were seen once. The CDR3 totals 14 residues. Germline values: CDR1 MNHEY, CDR2 SVGAGI. Between the trimmed V and J ends, which lost 4 bases and 4 bases, there was a span of 14 bases. Study-wide results and limits: In lesional scalp, particularly from alopecia totalis/universalis, clonality was higher than in normal scalp. Scalp repertoires also include resident alphabeta T cells from normal skin. Unlike in mice, where it was clearer, TCR sharing across patients was less clear, possibly HLA-related.

The V and J genes are TRBV6-5 and TRBJ2-7; D gene ambiguous. Sequenced material: CD4+ T cells sorted from blood. This clonotype originated in a human donor in good health. CDR3 sequence: CASSSDGSTYEQYF. Written as DNA, the CDR3 is TGTGCCAGCAGTTCGGACGGTTCGACTTACGAGCAGTACTTC.